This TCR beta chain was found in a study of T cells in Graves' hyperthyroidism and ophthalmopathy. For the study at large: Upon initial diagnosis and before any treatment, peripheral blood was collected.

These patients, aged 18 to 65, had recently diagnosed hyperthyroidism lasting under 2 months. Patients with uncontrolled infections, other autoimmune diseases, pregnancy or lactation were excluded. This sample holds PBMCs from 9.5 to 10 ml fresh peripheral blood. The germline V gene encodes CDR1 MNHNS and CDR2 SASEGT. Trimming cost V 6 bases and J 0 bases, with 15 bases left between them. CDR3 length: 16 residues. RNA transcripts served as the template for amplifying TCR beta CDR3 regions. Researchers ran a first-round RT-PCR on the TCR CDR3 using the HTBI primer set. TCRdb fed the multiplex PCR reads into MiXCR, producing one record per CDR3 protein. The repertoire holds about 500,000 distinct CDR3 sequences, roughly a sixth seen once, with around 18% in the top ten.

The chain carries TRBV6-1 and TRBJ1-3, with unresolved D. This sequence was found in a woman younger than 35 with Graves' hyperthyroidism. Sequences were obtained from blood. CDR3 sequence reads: CASSPRAGFSGNTIYF. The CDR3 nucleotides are TGTGCCAGCAGCCCCCGAGCGGGGTTCTCTGGAAACACCATATATTTT.